Listed below are T cell receptor beta chains from one sample, sequenced in a study of beta chain features in type 1 diabetes. Libraries were prepared by immunoSEQ multiplex PCR; TCRdb keeps only in-frame clonotypes and omits some of them. Altogether 160,000 or so clones are present, 63% being singletons, with the ten largest covering about 0.1%. Material: naive CD4+ T cells from blood. The receptors derive from a man between 25 and 39 years old with type 1 diabetes. Each CDR3 is given with its conserved first and last residue. The D gene is left open where the match is weak. Clone sizes are given selectively: once, few, many, or a class where the clone is expanded.

v_call,clone_size,j_call,d_call,cdr3_aa,cdr3_nt
TRBV6-5,-,TRBJ2-7,TRBD1,CASQTGNQYEQYF,TGTGCCAGCCAGACAGGGAATCAGTACGAGCAGTACTTC
TRBV19,-,TRBJ2-5,TRBD1,CASSRDRAQETQYF,TGTGCCAGTAGCCGTGACAGGGCACAAGAGACCCAGTACTTC
TRBV2,-,TRBJ1-2,-,CASSEGPNYGYTF,TGTGCCAGCAGTGAAGGCCCTAACTATGGCTACACCTTC
TRBV6-6,-,TRBJ2-7,-,CASSYSRGPLDEQYF,TGTGCCAGCAGTTACTCGAGAGGGCCACTCGACGAGCAGTACTTC
TRBV4-3,-,TRBJ2-5,-,CASSQDLAMRETQYF,TGCGCCAGCAGCCAAGATCTGGCCATGCGAGAGACCCAGTACTTC
TRBV30,-,TRBJ2-3,TRBD2,CASAGGPHWADTQYF,TGTGCCTCTGCGGGGGGACCGCACTGGGCAGATACGCAGTATTTT
TRBV29-1,-,TRBJ2-5,-,CSVDRDVWLEETQYF,TGCAGCGTTGATAGGGATGTCTGGCTGGAGGAGACCCAGTACTTC
TRBV4-1,-,TRBJ1-1,-,CASSQEVRAEAFF,TGCGCCAGCAGCCAAGAAGTAAGGGCTGAAGCTTTCTTT
TRBV5-1,-,TRBJ2-1,-,CASSLVRVDNEQFF,TGCGCCAGCAGCTTGGTTCGGGTAGACAATGAGCAGTTCTTC
TRBV9,-,TRBJ2-3,TRBD2,CASSVGGLADTDTQYF,TGTGCCAGCAGCGTTGGGGGACTAGCCGACACAGATACGCAGTATTTT
TRBV5-1,-,TRBJ2-7,TRBD1,CASSPRQGSAYEQYF,TGCGCCAGCAGCCCAAGACAGGGATCAGCCTACGAGCAGTACTTC
TRBV21-1,-,TRBJ2-7,-,CASSISDLDEQYF,TGTGCCAGCAGCATCTCGGACTTGGACGAGCAGTACTTC
TRBV6-1,-,TRBJ2-1,TRBD2,CASRTTSGPGVEQFF,TGTGCCAGCAGAACTACTAGCGGTCCTGGGGTTGAGCAGTTCTTC
TRBV4-1,-,TRBJ1-1,-,CASSQVFQGIDMSTEAFF,TGCGCCAGCAGCCAAGTATTCCAGGGGATTGATATGAGTACTGAAGCTTTCTTT
TRBV4-3,-,TRBJ2-1,-,CASSQDPGRNSEQFF,TGCGCCAGCAGCCAAGATCCAGGGCGTAATAGTGAGCAGTTCTTC
TRBV30,-,TRBJ2-3,-,CAWSGPGSTDTQYF,TGTGCCTGGAGTGGACCAGGGTCCACAGATACGCAGTATTTT
TRBV25-1,-,TRBJ2-1,TRBD1,CASSEAGTGDYNEQFF,TGTGCCAGCAGTGAGGCCGGGACAGGAGATTACAATGAGCAGTTCTTC
TRBV10-1,-,TRBJ2-3,-,CASSEVSVPDTQYF,TGCGCCAGCAGTGAAGTTTCGGTCCCCGATACGCAGTATTTT
TRBV15,once,TRBJ1-1,-,CATSRVAEGTEAFF,TGTGCCACCAGCAGAGTGGCGGAGGGCACTGAAGCTTTCTTT
TRBV5-6,few,TRBJ2-3,-,CASSSASDTQYF,TGTGCCAGCAGCTCTGCCTCGGATACGCAGTATTTT
TRBV5-1,-,TRBJ1-5,-,CASSSTVNQPQHF,TGCGCCAGCAGCTCAACAGTCAATCAGCCCCAGCATTTT
TRBV20-1,-,TRBJ2-3,-,CSARGDTQYF,TGCAGTGCTAGAGGAGATACGCAGTATTTT
TRBV4-3,-,TRBJ2-7,-,CASSQRSGYEQYF,TGCGCCAGCAGCCAGAGAAGCGGCTACGAGCAGTACTTC
TRBV5-1,-,TRBJ1-2,-,CASSSSQSTSYTF,TGCGCCAGCAGCTCGTCACAGTCCACAAGCTACACCTTC
TRBV9,-,TRBJ2-7,-,CASSVEGYYEQYF,TGTGCCAGCAGCGTAGAAGGGTACTACGAGCAGTACTTC
TRBV18,once,TRBJ2-5,-,CASSPPAVFQETQYF,TGTGCCAGCTCACCACCTGCGGTTTTCCAGGAGACCCAGTACTTC
TRBV7-9,few,TRBJ1-2,-,CASSFQGLDYGYTF,TGTGCCAGCAGCTTTCAAGGTCTAGACTATGGCTACACCTTC
TRBV6-5,-,TRBJ2-7,-,CASSRQVAGTYEQYF,TGTGCCAGCAGCCGACAGGTAGCGGGCACCTACGAGCAGTACTTC
TRBV9,-,TRBJ2-5,-,CASSVQVGETQYF,TGTGCCAGCAGCGTCCAGGTTGGGGAGACCCAGTACTTC
TRBV29-1,few,TRBJ2-5,TRBD1,CSVGGQGAQETQYF,TGCAGCGTTGGGGGACAGGGAGCTCAAGAGACCCAGTACTTC